One sample yielded the 16 T cell receptor beta chains listed below, sequenced in a study of shared clonotypes between healthy human individuals. Produced via immunoSEQ multiplex PCR; TCRdb's table is partial and in-frame only. The sample holds about 2.4 million clones, roughly 92% seen once. Sample: naive CD4+ T cells sorted from blood. Subset given: CD45RA+ positively selected. The receptor source for this set is a man aged 18 to 30 in good health.

This chain joins TRBV4-2 and TRBJ2-5; a possible D gene is TRBD2 (7 bases). The CDR3 contains 17 residues. The V end lost 0 bases, the J end lost 0 bases, and 14 bases lay between the germline ends. CDR1 and CDR2 from the germline V gene are LGHNA and YNFKEQ. The CDR3 loop reads CASSQDGAGAHQETQYF. The DNA of the CDR3 is TGTGCCAGCAGCCAAGATGGGGCGGGGGCCCACCAAGAGACCCAGTACTTC.

This chain uses TRBV28 with TRBJ1-2, with 7 bases identical to TRBD1. CDR3 length equals 14 residues. Per germline, CDR1 MDHEN and CDR2 SYDVKM. Trimming took 4 bases from V and 2 from J; bases not matched to a gene: 4. The CDR3 DNA follows: TGTGCCAGCAGTTCCTCGGGACAGAACTATGGCTACACCTTC. The encoded protein is CASSSSGQNYGYTF.

The chain joins TRBV19 to TRBJ2-7, with 13 bases aligning to TRBD2. CDR1 and CDR2 (germline): LNHDA, SQIVND (reference sequence). V lost 1 base and J lost 0; bases outside the gene matches: 9. This CDR3 is built from 19 residues. The DNA of the CDR3 is TGTGCCAGTAGTATAGCACAGGGGACTAGCGGGAAGAGCTCCTACGAGCAGTACTTC. Encoded protein: CASSIAQGTSGKSSYEQYF. The variable domain in full, completed from reference TRBV19 and TRBJ2-7, reads DGGITQSPKYLFRKEGQNVTLSCEQNLNHDAMYWYRQDPGQGLRLIYYSQIVNDFQKGDIAEGYSVSREKKESFPLTVTSAQKNPTAFYLCASSIAQGTSGKSSYEQYFGPGTRLTVT.

This chain links TRBV4-1 with TRBJ2-3; TRBD2 agrees at 9 bases. The CDR3 loop spans 17 amino acids. V was pared by 5 bases and J by 1 base, with 10 bases of the junction left unmatched. The germline V gene has CDR1 MGHRA and CDR2 YSYEKL. CDR3 region: CASSTKGSSGGTDTQYF. The CDR3 coding sequence is TGCGCCAGCAGCACCAAGGGATCTAGCGGGGGCACAGATACGCAGTATTTT.

The rearrangement joins TRBV7-9 to TRBJ2-2, with 14 bases fitting TRBD2. V gave up 4 bases and J gave up 2 bases; unmatched junction bases: 6. The germline gives CDR1 SEHNR, CDR2 FQNEAQ (reference sequence). The length of the CDR3 is 18 residues. The CDR3, as DNA: TGTGCCAGCAGCTCGCCGGGACTAGCGGGGGCCAACACCGGGGAGCTGTTTTTT. Amino acid sequence: CASSSPGLAGANTGELFF.

CDR3 DNA sequence: TGTGCCAGCAAAAACCGGGACTTGGTGGGCGGCATTCAGTACTTC. Its translation is CASKNRDLVGGIQYF. The chain recombines TRBV2 with TRBJ2-4; maybe TRBD2 (6 bases). This CDR3 region has 15 residues. V lost 7 bases, J lost 9 bases, and 22 bases lay in between. Germline V gene sequence: CDR1 SNHLY, CDR2 FYNNEI.

The J gene is TRBJ2-2, the V gene TRBV30; D is unclear. There are 14 residues in the CDR3. The germline V gene has CDR1 GTSNPN and CDR2 SVGIG (reference sequence). V gave up 0 bases and J gave up 5 bases, with 10 bases separating them. The CDR3 loop reads CAWSVQLRTGELFF. CDR3 nucleotide sequence: TGTGCCTGGAGTGTACAACTGAGAACCGGGGAGCTGTTTTTT.

As regards this clone: The sample holds other DNA sequences that translate to the same CDR3. This chain connects TRBV11-2 to TRBJ2-7; 7 bases line up with TRBD2. The V segment lost 1 base and the J segment 1 base; nucleotides outside the gene matches: 4. The length of the CDR3 is 15 residues. Germline V gene sequence: CDR1 SGHAT, CDR2 FQNNGV. CDR3 amino acids: CASSLGASGSYEQYF. CDR3 DNA: TGTGCCAGCAGCTTAGGTGCTAGCGGATCCTACGAGCAGTACTTC.

With respect to this clone: Other DNA sequences in this specimen translate into the identical CDR3. V gene TRBV9 combines with J gene TRBJ2-2; tentatively, D is TRBD2 (5 bases). CDR3 length: 15 residues. Germline loops: CDR1 SGDLS, CDR2 YYNGEE. V lost 0 bases and J lost 1, with 7 bases in between. The CDR3 nucleotides are TGTGCCAGCAGCGTAGTGAGCGGGAACACCGGGGAGCTGTTTTTT. Protein sequence: CASSVVSGNTGELFF.

In regard to this clone: Other DNA sequences of this sample code for an identical CDR3. The V call is TRBV20-1, the J call TRBJ2-5, with D unresolved. The CDR3 consists of 11 residues. V was pared by 6 bases and J by 0 bases, with 5 bases between. Germline V gene lookup returns CDR1 DFQATT and CDR2 SNEGSKA (reference sequence). This CDR3 reads CSAPYQETQYF. CDR3 sequence (DNA): TGCAGTGCCCCGTACCAAGAGACCCAGTACTTC.

The sample holds one count of this clone. V usage is TRBV5-1 and J usage is TRBJ1-1; D unclear. V shed 4 bases and J shed 1 base, with 14 bases lying between them. Per germline, CDR1 SGHRS and CDR2 YFSETQ. The CDR3 contains 15 residues. The CDR3 sequence: CASSNGVGRNTEAFF. In nucleotides, the CDR3 is TGCGCCAGCAGCAATGGGGTTGGGCGGAACACTGAAGCTTTCTTT. The complete variable domain, with remaining parts taken from reference TRBV5-1 and TRBJ1-1, reads KAGVTQTPRYLIKTRGQQVTLSCSPISGHRSVSWYQQTPGQGLQFLFEYFSETQRNKGNFPGRFSGRQFSNSRSEMNVSTLELGDSALYLCASSNGVGRNTEAFFGQGTRLTVV.

CDR3 bases: TGTGCCACCCAAAAATCCCCAGGACTAGCTAACGAGCAGTACTTC. This sequence encodes CATQKSPGLANEQYF. The V call is TRBV7-6, the J call TRBJ2-7; 8 bases are shared with TRBD2. The CDR3 consists of 15 residues. Germline CDR1 is SGHVS and CDR2 is FNYEAQ. V trimming: 10 bases; J trimming: 5 bases; junction bases outside the gene matches: 16.

The rearrangement uses TRBV28 and TRBJ2-7; TRBD1 might be the D (6 bases). Trimming took 3 bases from V and 5 from J, leaving 14 bases between them. This CDR3 is built from 14 residues. Germline lookup yields CDR1 MDHEN and CDR2 SYDVKM. In nucleotides, the CDR3 is TGTGCCAGCAGTTTCTTAGGGGGATCAGACGAGCAGTACTTC. Translated: CASSFLGGSDEQYF.

CDR3 DNA sequence: TGCGCCAGCAGCCAATGGGAGGGGGTTAGCACAGATACGCAGTATTTT. It yields the protein CASSQWEGVSTDTQYF. This chain joins TRBV4-3 and TRBJ2-3; D is possibly TRBD2 (7 bases). There are 16 residues in the CDR3. Germline loops: CDR1 LGHNA, CDR2 YSLEER. The V end was cut by 2 bases, the J end by 0 bases, with 12 bases between.

The J gene is TRBJ2-3, the V gene TRBV6-1; tentative D call: TRBD2 (7 bases). Germline CDR1 reads MNHNS; CDR2 reads SASEGT. With 1 base removed from V and 3 bases from J, the gap between germline ends came to 17 bases. The CDR3 length is 17 residues. As DNA, the CDR3 is TGTGCCAGCAGTGAAGATGGGGGGGCTAAGTGGACAGATACGCAGTATTTT. Protein sequence: CASSEDGGAKWTDTQYF.

The genes are TRBV18 and TRBJ2-7; tentatively, D is TRBD2 (6 bases). The CDR3 runs 16 residues. Germline CDR1 and CDR2: KGHSH and LQKENI. V lost 5 bases to trimming and J lost 3 bases, with 20 bases between them. DNA for the CDR3: TGTGCCAGCTCAACCAGTGTAGGGAGGCAGGGCTACGAGCAGTACTTC. Translated, it gives CASSTSVGRQGYEQYF.